The present entry profiles one TCR beta chain with its context. Its matching antigen is unknown. Noted time point: pre-treatment sample, taken before nivolumab and TIL therapy. These data come from a study of TIL therapy for anti-PD-1-resistant metastatic lung cancer. The study's findings and limits: After infusion, TIL clonotypes partly replaced peripheral T cells and declined over months.

The V end was cut by 7 bases, the J end by 4 bases, with 26 bases between. The CDR3 extends over 18 amino acids. The V gene's germline CDR1 is SGHVS and CDR2 FQNEAQ. This was the immunoSEQ v3 assay. Data came from immunoSEQ multiplex PCR; TCRdb stores just in-frame clones and leaves some out. The sample carries just over 20,000 clones, around 79% recorded once. The sequencing here drew on blood, taken at baseline. This sequence originates from a person between 25 and 80 years old with non-small cell lung cancer. The chain employs TRBV7-8 and TRBJ2-1, with a possible D match to TRBD1 (6 bases). For the CDR3, the DNA is TGTGCCAGCACCCTGAGCGGCCCGGACAGAGGATTTTACAATGAGCAGTTCTTC. Residues: CASTLSGPDRGFYNEQFF.